Following are 28 T cell receptor beta chains from one sample sequenced in a study of shared clonotypes between healthy human individuals. CD45RO negativity and positive selection for CCR7 defined naive CD8 cells, a population that excluded terminally differentiated effector memory CD45RA+ cells. Generated by immunoSEQ multiplex PCR, the TCRdb table keeps only in-frame clones and is missing some. The sample includes around 600,000 clones, roughly 98% of them seen just once. Sequenced: naive CD8+ T cells sorted from blood. Source of these receptors: a man younger than 40 in good health.

CDR3 residues: CSVVGSRTGELFF. CDR3 DNA sequence: TGCAGCGTTGTAGGCAGTCGAACCGGGGAGCTGTTTTTT. The chain joins TRBV29-1 to TRBJ2-2; D is unresolved. Germline CDR1 and CDR2: SQVTM and ANQGSEA. V was pared by 4 bases and J by 5 bases, with 11 bases between. This CDR3 region has 13 residues.

This chain links TRBV7-4 with TRBJ1-5; tentatively, D is TRBD1 (6 bases). This CDR3 has 15 residues. Germline values: CDR1 SGHVT, CDR2 SQSDAQ. Trimming left V 10 bases short and J 0 bases short, with 16 bases between. This CDR3 is CATLSYRDSNQPQHF. For the CDR3, the DNA is TGTGCCACCCTGTCCTACAGGGATAGCAATCAGCCCCAGCATTTT.

The chain carries TRBV28 and TRBJ1-3; 7 bases are shared with TRBD1. The CDR3 is 13 amino acids. Germline-derived CDR1 and CDR2 are MDHEN and SYDVKM. Trimming cost V 6 bases and J 7 bases; bases outside gene matches: 6. CDR3 DNA: TGTGCCAGCAGGAGACAGGGAGAGAACACCATATATTTT. It translates to CASRRQGENTIYF.

The chain recombines TRBV5-5 with TRBJ2-2; the D call may be TRBD1 or TRBD2 (5 bases each). V lost 1 base, J lost 0 bases, and 13 bases lay in between. The CDR3 covers 17 residues. Germline values: CDR1 SGHKS, CDR2 YYEKEE (reference sequence). The CDR3 spells CASSLRGQPSNTGELFF. The CDR3 DNA is TGTGCCAGCAGCTTGCGGGGCCAGCCCTCGAACACCGGGGAGCTGTTTTTT.

The chain couples TRBV11-2 to TRBJ2-1; D is unresolved. V dropped 3 bases and J dropped 4 bases, with 19 bases sitting between them. Germline V lookup: CDR1 SGHAT, CDR2 FQNNGV. The CDR3 sequence is 17 residues long. The CDR3 DNA follows: TGTGCCAGCAGCTTCATTCGCGGCCGGGCGGCGTACAATGAGCAGTTCTTC. It codes for CASSFIRGRAAYNEQFF.

The CDR3 loop reads CASSHGVAGRDQETQYF. CDR3 bases: TGCGCCAGCAGCCATGGGGTTGCGGGACGGGATCAAGAGACCCAGTACTTC. The chain combines TRBV4-1 with TRBJ2-5; tentative D call: TRBD2 (6 bases). Trimming removed 3 bases at V and 2 bases at J, with 19 bases between. Germline-derived CDR1 and CDR2 are MGHRA and YSYEKL. The CDR3 is 17 amino acids.

The chain recombines TRBV10-3 with TRBJ2-2, with 8 bases identical to TRBD2. The germline CDR1 and CDR2 sequences are ENHRY and SYGVKD. Unmatched junction bases numbered 6, after V lost 3 bases and J lost 6 bases. The CDR3 sequence is 15 residues long. CDR3 sequence: CAISDHGTSSGELFF. The CDR3 nucleotides read TGTGCCATCAGTGACCACGGGACTAGTTCCGGGGAGCTGTTTTTT.

This chain uses TRBV9 with TRBJ2-3; TRBD1 might be the D (6 bases). This CDR3 has 16 residues. Between the trimmed V and J ends, which lost 6 bases and 1 base, there was a span of 18 bases. Germline-derived CDR1 and CDR2 are SGDLS and YYNGEE. The CDR3 sequence: CASKTRRGHCTDTQYF. The CDR3 DNA follows: TGTGCCAGCAAAACGAGAAGGGGACACTGCACAGATACGCAGTATTTT. Full variable domain (remainder filled in from reference TRBV9 and TRBJ2-3): DSGVTQTPKHLITATGQRVTLRCSPRSGDLSVYWYQQSLDQGLQFLIQYYNGEERAKGNILERFSAQQFPDLHSELNLSSLELGDSALYFCASKTRRGHCTDTQYFGPGTRLTVL.

The chain recombines TRBV19 with TRBJ2-7; the match to TRBD1 covers 9 bases. CDR3 size: 14 residues. CDR1 is LNHDA and CDR2 is SQIVND in the germline V gene (reference sequence). After removal of 3 bases from V and 6 bases from J, the junction contained 6 bases not matched to a gene. Here the CDR3 DNA reads TGTGCCAGTAGTATTACAGGGGGCGGGATCGAGCAGTACTTC. Translation gives CASSITGGGIEQYF.

This sequence joins TRBV15 and TRBJ2-1, with D possibly being TRBD1 (6 bases). Germline lookup yields CDR1 LNHNV and CDR2 YYDKDF (reference sequence). Trimming shortened V by 5 bases and J by 8 bases, and 25 bases separated the two germline ends. This CDR3 is built from 17 residues. The DNA for the CDR3 is TGTGCCACCAGCGGGACATTAGAATTGGGGGAGAGGGATGAGCAGTTCTTC. Its protein product is CATSGTLELGERDEQFF.

The genes are TRBV4-1 and TRBJ2-2; D ambiguous. This CDR3 spans 15 amino acids. Germline-derived CDR1 and CDR2 are MGHRA and YSYEKL. Between the trimmed V and J ends, which lost 1 base and 0 bases, there was a span of 6 bases. The CDR3: CASSQAGTNTGELFF. The DNA of the CDR3 is TGCGCCAGCAGCCAAGCAGGAACGAACACCGGGGAGCTGTTTTTT.

This clone was observed once. V and J are TRBV5-1 and TRBJ2-7; 11 bases are shared with TRBD1. V lost 3 bases to trimming and J lost 7 bases; unmatched junction nucleotides: 6. Germline V gene sequence: CDR1 SGHRS, CDR2 YFSETQ. There are 14 residues in the CDR3. The CDR3 here is CASSSGQGAEEQYF. Written as DNA, the CDR3 is TGCGCCAGCAGCTCCGGACAGGGGGCTGAGGAGCAGTACTTC.

CDR3 in DNA: TGTGCGACAGAAGGCAATGGCTACACCTTC. It is translated as CATEGNGYTF. J is TRBJ1-2 and V is TRBV28, with D perhaps matching TRBD1 (5 bases). Per germline, CDR1 MDHEN and CDR2 SYDVKM. This CDR3 has 10 residues.

The V call is TRBV9, the J call TRBJ2-7, with 10 bases lining up with TRBD2. V shed 3 bases and J 5 bases; nucleotides not matched to a gene: 14. Germline values: CDR1 SGDLS, CDR2 YYNGEE. The CDR3 runs 17 residues. The CDR3 sequence is CASSEASSGRPRDEQYF. CDR3 bases: TGTGCCAGCAGCGAAGCGAGTAGCGGGAGGCCAAGGGACGAGCAGTACTTC. Together with reference TRBV9 and TRBJ2-7, the CDR3 gives the full variable domain: DSGVTQTPKHLITATGQRVTLRCSPRSGDLSVYWYQQSLDQGLQFLIQYYNGEERAKGNILERFSAQQFPDLHSELNLSSLELGDSALYFCASSEASSGRPRDEQYFGPGTRLTVT.

CDR3 amino acids: CASSYTSTANEQFF. As DNA, the CDR3 is TGTGCCAGCAGTTACACTTCAACAGCCAATGAGCAGTTCTTC. The rearrangement joins TRBV6-5 to TRBJ2-1; D gene unclear. Germline V gene data show CDR1 as MNHEY and CDR2 as SVGAGI. The CDR3 loop spans 14 amino acids. Deletions cut 2 bases from V and 6 bases from J, with 11 bases between.

The sample holds one count of this clone. The chain uses TRBV4-1 and TRBJ2-5; D remains unclear. The ends were cut back, 0 bases at V and 2 bases at J, with 10 bases in the middle. Germline V gene lookup returns CDR1 MGHRA and CDR2 YSYEKL. The CDR3 contains 15 residues. The CDR3 reads CASSQDAAGQETQYF. CDR3 sequence (DNA): TGCGCCAGCAGCCAAGACGCGGCCGGGCAAGAGACCCAGTACTTC.

The chain is built from TRBV28 and TRBJ2-1; 8 bases are shared with TRBD1. Germline loops: CDR1 MDHEN, CDR2 SYDVKM. The CDR3 consists of 15 residues. Trimming cost V 2 bases and J 4 bases; bases outside gene matches: 4. CDR3 sequence: CASSLQGAAYNEQFF. CDR3 sequence (DNA): TGTGCCAGCAGTTTACAGGGGGCGGCGTACAATGAGCAGTTCTTC.

The rearrangement uses TRBV9 and TRBJ2-7, with 7 positions matching TRBD1. This CDR3 comprises 15 residues. The V gene's germline CDR1 is SGDLS and CDR2 YYNGEE. Trimming took 3 bases from V and 2 from J; bases not matched to a gene: 8. CDR3 protein: CASSASGQSTYEQYF. CDR3 nucleotides: TGTGCCAGCAGCGCCTCGGGACAGTCTACCTACGAGCAGTACTTC.

V and J are TRBV6-5 and TRBJ2-1, with TRBD2 as a possible D gene (5 bases). V lost 0 bases, J lost 6 bases, and 9 bases lay in between. The CDR3 spans 14 residues. Germline V lookup: CDR1 MNHEY, CDR2 SVGAGI. The CDR3 loop is CASSYSNRGNEQFF. The CDR3 DNA sequence: TGTGCCAGCAGTTACTCGAACCGGGGCAATGAGCAGTTCTTC.

V usage is TRBV29-1 and J usage is TRBJ2-7; a weak D match, TRBD2 (5 bases). V dropped 2 bases and J dropped 0 bases, with 17 bases sitting between them. CDR1 and CDR2 from the germline V gene are SQVTM and ANQGSEA. This CDR3 is built from 16 residues. The CDR3 sequence is CSVEQLVGGFSYEQYF. CDR3 DNA: TGCAGCGTTGAACAGCTAGTAGGAGGTTTCTCCTACGAGCAGTACTTC.

The V call is TRBV5-1, the J call TRBJ1-2; D is unclear. The germline V gene encodes CDR1 SGHRS and CDR2 YFSETQ. The CDR3 spans 13 residues. Trimming pared 0 bases from V and 2 bases from J, leaving 5 bases between. In nucleotides, the CDR3 is TGCGCCAGCAGCTTGGAGTTAAACTATGGCTACACCTTC. This translates into CASSLELNYGYTF. The complete variable domain, with remaining parts taken from reference TRBV5-1 and TRBJ1-2, reads KAGVTQTPRYLIKTRGQQVTLSCSPISGHRSVSWYQQTPGQGLQFLFEYFSETQRNKGNFPGRFSGRQFSNSRSEMNVSTLELGDSALYLCASSLELNYGYTFGSGTRLTVV.

This clone was seen only once. The rearrangement links TRBV7-2 to TRBJ2-7, with D perhaps matching TRBD1 (6 bases). The germline V gene has CDR1 SGHTA and CDR2 FQGNSA. The CDR3 consists of 14 residues. V was clipped by 5 bases and J by 2 bases, with 13 bases between them. The CDR3 nucleotides are TGTGCCAGCAGCAACATCGGGGACACCTACGAGCAGTACTTC. It yields the protein CASSNIGDTYEQYF.

The rearrangement links TRBV6-5 to TRBJ2-7, with D possibly being TRBD1 (5 bases). V dropped 0 bases and J dropped 3 bases, with 15 bases sitting between them. The CDR3 loop spans 16 amino acids. Germline V lookup: CDR1 MNHEY, CDR2 SVGAGI. The chain's CDR3 is CASSYSSRTSFYEQYF. The CDR3, as DNA: TGTGCCAGCAGTTACTCTTCACGGACAAGTTTCTACGAGCAGTACTTC.

J is TRBJ1-1 and V is TRBV4-3; maybe TRBD1 (6 bases). CDR1 is LGHNA and CDR2 is YSLEER in the germline V gene. The V gene lost 0 bases and the J gene lost 0 bases, with 14 bases spanning the gap. CDR3 length: 17 amino acids. Here the CDR3 DNA reads TGCGCCAGCAGCCAAGATCGGGGGCAGGGACTGAACACTGAAGCTTTCTTT. Translated, it gives CASSQDRGQGLNTEAFF.

The chain joins TRBV18 to TRBJ2-1; 13 bases line up with TRBD2. V lost 7 bases to trimming and J lost 7 bases; unmatched junction nucleotides: 4. From germline, CDR1 is KGHSH and CDR2 LQKENI. The CDR3 loop spans 14 amino acids. CDR3 residues: CASLWTSGSNEQFF. CDR3 in DNA: TGTGCCAGCTTATGGACTAGCGGGAGTAATGAGCAGTTCTTC.

The V call is TRBV6-1, the J call TRBJ1-2; no clear D gene. Germline V CDR1 and CDR2: MNHNS, SASEGT. Trimming took off 2 bases at V and 2 bases at J, with 15 bases between the two ends. CDR3 length equals 16 residues. DNA for the CDR3: TGTGCCAGCAGTGAAAGGCGGAATCCTAAGAACTATGGCTACACCTTC. Translation gives CASSERRNPKNYGYTF.

V and J are TRBV2 and TRBJ2-1; TRBD2 might be the D (5 bases). The germline CDR1 and CDR2 sequences are SNHLY and FYNNEI. V lost 3 bases to trimming and J lost 8 bases, with 11 bases between them. The CDR3 covers 13 residues. CDR3 residues: CASSDGLAYEQFF. In DNA form, the CDR3 reads TGTGCCAGCAGTGATGGGCTAGCCTATGAGCAGTTCTTC.

The chain couples TRBV30 to TRBJ1-2; D not resolved. Between the trimmed V and J ends, which lost 1 base and 8 bases, there was a span of 32 bases. The CDR3 contains 19 residues. CDR1 GTSNPN and CDR2 SVGIG come from the germline V gene (reference sequence). CDR3 amino acids: CAWSGVPLSLAEDLGGYTF. CDR3 nucleotides: TGTGCCTGGAGTGGAGTTCCGTTGAGTCTTGCGGAAGATTTGGGCGGCTACACCTTC.